This TCR beta chain appears in the sequencing data of a study of blood T cell repertoires in COVID-19. Whole-study context: Sites across the United States, Italy and Spain contributed samples from acute and convalescent COVID-19. Sample material is recorded as cDNA or gDNA derived from T cells, B-cell-depleted T cells, or PBMCs.

V was trimmed by 1 base and J by 0 bases, leaving 12 bases between them. CDR3 size: 17 residues. Germline loops: CDR1 LGHNA, CDR2 YNFKEQ. This clone was seen a single time. In the original workflow: Amplification of reference gene primers provided the estimated nucleated cell counts. Measured with immunoSEQ multiplex PCR; TCRdb has only the in-frame clones, and not every one. V and J calls and clone size are copied from that table; D and trimming were computed from the DNA. Of fewer than 90,000 clones listed, 90% to 95% are singletons. The chain recombines TRBV4-2 with TRBJ2-2, with D tentatively TRBD1 (6 bases). This sequence was found in a human donor with active COVID-19. The donor label of this sample is uncertain. The sample taken for sequencing was peripheral blood. CDR3 protein: CASSQGGTGTNTGELFF. Here the CDR3 DNA reads TGTGCCAGCAGCCAAGGGGGCACAGGGACGAACACCGGGGAGCTGTTTTTT.